A single sample is the source of the 16 T cell receptor beta chains below, sequenced in a study of blood T cell repertoires in COVID-19. The table came from immunoSEQ multiplex PCR; TCRdb's copy has only in-frame clones and leaves some out. The table shows roughly 240,000 clones, with approximately 85% occurring only once. Sequencing was done on a sample of peripheral blood. The receptors originated from a man aged 50 to 59 with COVID-19, enrolled during active disease.

The chain joins TRBV10-3 to TRBJ2-7, with a possible D match to TRBD1 (6 bases). Trimming removed 8 bases at V and 4 bases at J, with 15 bases between. CDR1 and CDR2 from the germline V gene are ENHRY and SYGVKD. The CDR3 is 13 residues long. The CDR3 DNA reads as TGTGCCATCGGTCGGACAGAAGGGTACGAGCAGTACTTC. It encodes CAIGRTEGYEQYF.

The rearrangement uses TRBV24-1 and TRBJ2-1; 9 nucleotides agree with TRBD1. CDR1 and CDR2 (germline): KGHDR, SFDVKD. V was pared by 3 bases and J by 5 bases, with 10 bases of the junction left unmatched. The CDR3 is 17 amino acids. CDR3 region: CATSDHPGTGINNEQFF. CDR3 bases: TGTGCCACCAGTGATCACCCCGGGACAGGGATAAACAATGAGCAGTTCTTC.

V and J are TRBV2 and TRBJ1-5; D unresolved. V gave up 4 bases and J gave up 6 bases, with 10 bases separating them. The germline gives CDR1 SNHLY, CDR2 FYNNEI. This CDR3 is built from 13 residues. CDR3 bases: TGTGCCAGCAGTGGGGAGGGCGGTCAGCCCCAGCATTTT. Amino acids: CASSGEGGQPQHF. Drawing the rest from reference TRBV2 and TRBJ1-5, the complete variable domain is EPEVTQTPSHQVTQMGQEVILRCVPISNHLYFYWYRQILGQKVEFLVSFYNNEISEKSEIFDDQFSVERPDGSNFTLKIRSTKLEDSAMYFCASSGEGGQPQHFGDGTRLSIL.

The chain combines TRBV7-8 with TRBJ1-5; TRBD1 is a possible D gene (5 bases). Germline V gives CDR1 SGHVS, CDR2 FQNEAQ. The V end was cut by 2 bases, the J end by 3 bases, with 11 bases between. The CDR3 runs to 15 residues. This CDR3 is CASSLSRQNNQPQHF. The CDR3 DNA sequence: TGTGCCAGCAGCTTATCCAGACAGAACAATCAGCCCCAGCATTTT.

The rearrangement links TRBV5-1 to TRBJ2-1, with TRBD2 matching 13 bases. The CDR3 is made up of 18 amino acids. The V gene end was trimmed by 4 bases and the J gene end by 3 bases; junction bases not matched to a gene: 10. The germline V gene encodes CDR1 SGHRS and CDR2 YFSETQ. CDR3 coding DNA: TGCGCCAGCAGCATAACTAGCGGGGGGGCCGGCCGCTACAATGAGCAGTTCTTC. Translating it yields CASSITSGGAGRYNEQFF.

This clone was seen just once. The rearrangement uses TRBV11-1 and TRBJ2-7; a weak D match, TRBD1 (6 bases). From germline, CDR1 is SGHAT and CDR2 FQDESV (reference sequence). Trimming took 3 bases from V and 5 from J, leaving 14 bases between them. CDR3 size: 14 residues. The CDR3 nucleotides are TGTGCCAGCAGCTTGGGCAGGGGATACCACGAGCAGTACTTC. Translation: CASSLGRGYHEQYF.

This CDR3 is CASSPLSGTAPYEQYF. CDR3 DNA: TGTGCCAGCAGCCCGCTCTCCGGGACAGCACCCTACGAGCAGTACTTC. The chain carries TRBV5-6 and TRBJ2-7; 7 nucleotides agree with TRBD1. Germline V lookup: CDR1 SGHDT, CDR2 YYEEEE. Trimming removed 4 bases from V and 2 bases from J; junction bases left unmatched: 12. The CDR3 contains 16 residues.

The genes are TRBV27 and TRBJ2-7, with 7 bases lining up with TRBD1. Germline trimming cut 5 bases from V and 3 bases from J; bases unmatched to any gene: 7. CDR1 is MNHEY and CDR2 is SMNVEV in the germline V gene (reference sequence). This CDR3 has 14 residues. The CDR3 nucleotides read TGTGCCAGCAGTCCTTCGACAGGGTTCTACGAGCAGTACTTC. It codes for CASSPSTGFYEQYF.

This clone occurred once. The chain uses TRBV2 and TRBJ1-3; D call uncertain. CDR3 length: 12 residues. The V gene's germline CDR1 is SNHLY and CDR2 FYNNEI. V was shortened by 6 bases and J by 3 bases, with 6 bases between the two germline ends. CDR3 DNA: TGTGCCAGCAGCGAGATTGGAAACACCATATATTTT. This encodes CASSEIGNTIYF.

V is TRBV7-9 and J is TRBJ1-6; maybe TRBD1 (5 bases). Germline CDR1 SEHNR, CDR2 FQNEAQ (reference sequence). The length of the CDR3 is 15 residues. V was trimmed by 1 base and J by 10 bases, leaving 14 bases between them. The CDR3 here is CASSLVGEFGSPLHF. The CDR3 DNA sequence: TGTGCCAGCAGCTTAGTAGGGGAATTCGGCTCACCCCTCCACTTT. Combining the CDR3 with reference TRBV7-9 and TRBJ1-6 gives the whole variable domain DTGVSQNPRHKITKRGQNVTFRCDPISEHNRLYWYRQTLGQGPEFLTYFQNEAQLEKSRLLSDRFSAERPKGSFSTLEIQRTEQGDSAMYLCASSLVGEFGSPLHFGNGTRLTVT.

This rearrangement joins TRBV24-1 to TRBJ2-7, with 8 bases that match TRBD1. The CDR3 loop spans 15 amino acids. With V trimmed by 7 bases and J by 0 bases, 7 bases remained unmatched. Germline CDR1 is KGHDR and CDR2 is SFDVKD. CDR3 nucleotides: TGTGCCACCAGCCATCGACAGGGGAACTCCTACGAGCAGTACTTC. This codes for CATSHRQGNSYEQYF.

This clone has more than one count but fewer than ten. The rearrangement joins TRBV9 to TRBJ2-3; a possible D gene is TRBD2 (5 bases). In germline, CDR1 is SGDLS, CDR2 YYNGEE. V was pared by 1 base and J by 3 bases, with 12 bases between. The CDR3 is made up of 15 amino acids. In DNA form, the CDR3 reads TGTGCCAGCAGCGTAAGGCCTAGCTCAACAGATACGCAGTATTTT. This gives the protein CASSVRPSSTDTQYF. The full variable domain, its missing parts supplied by reference TRBV9 and TRBJ2-3, is DSGVTQTPKHLITATGQRVTLRCSPRSGDLSVYWYQQSLDQGLQFLIQYYNGEERAKGNILERFSAQQFPDLHSELNLSSLELGDSALYFCASSVRPSSTDTQYFGPGTRLTVL.

The chain carries TRBV28 and TRBJ1-3; D is perhaps TRBD1 (6 bases). This CDR3 comprises 13 residues. Trimming stripped 6 bases from V and 4 bases from J, with 10 bases between. CDR1 and CDR2 (germline): MDHEN, SYDVKM. CDR3 amino acids: CASSRGPGNTIYF. CDR3 DNA: TGTGCCAGCAGCAGGGGCCCCGGAAACACCATATATTTT. Full variable domain (outside the CDR3, taken from reference TRBV28 and TRBJ1-3): DVKVTQSSRYLVKRTGEKVFLECVQDMDHENMFWYRQDPGLGLRLIYFSYDVKMKEKGDIPEGYSVSREKKERFSLILESASTNQTSMYLCASSRGPGNTIYFGEGSWLTVV.

The rearrangement joins TRBV6-5 to TRBJ2-7, with D tentatively TRBD1 (5 bases). Deletions cut 0 bases from V and 2 bases from J, with 14 bases between. The length of the CDR3 is 16 residues. CDR1 MNHEY and CDR2 SVGAGI come from the germline V gene. The CDR3 sequence: CASSYSRQGSTYEQYF. CDR3 nucleotides: TGTGCCAGCAGTTACTCGCGGCAGGGCAGCACCTACGAGCAGTACTTC.

The chain's CDR3 is CSASLERPSGAYEQYF. The CDR3 DNA follows: TGCAGTGCTAGTCTAGAAAGGCCTAGCGGTGCATACGAGCAGTACTTC. The chain employs TRBV20-1 and TRBJ2-7, with 7 bases that match TRBD2. Germline V gene lookup returns CDR1 DFQATT and CDR2 SNEGSKA (reference sequence). V gave up 3 bases and J gave up 4 bases; unmatched junction bases: 15. This CDR3 has 16 residues.

This clone was counted only a few times. The genes are TRBV14 and TRBJ1-2; 7 nucleotides agree with TRBD1. CDR3 length equals 15 residues. V dropped 4 bases and J dropped 4; count of bases not matched to a gene: 9. Looked up from germline, CDR1 is SGHDN and CDR2 is FVKESK. The CDR3 DNA reads TGTGCCAGCAGCCTATTCGAGGGGACAGTCTATGGCTACACCTTC. This encodes CASSLFEGTVYGYTF.